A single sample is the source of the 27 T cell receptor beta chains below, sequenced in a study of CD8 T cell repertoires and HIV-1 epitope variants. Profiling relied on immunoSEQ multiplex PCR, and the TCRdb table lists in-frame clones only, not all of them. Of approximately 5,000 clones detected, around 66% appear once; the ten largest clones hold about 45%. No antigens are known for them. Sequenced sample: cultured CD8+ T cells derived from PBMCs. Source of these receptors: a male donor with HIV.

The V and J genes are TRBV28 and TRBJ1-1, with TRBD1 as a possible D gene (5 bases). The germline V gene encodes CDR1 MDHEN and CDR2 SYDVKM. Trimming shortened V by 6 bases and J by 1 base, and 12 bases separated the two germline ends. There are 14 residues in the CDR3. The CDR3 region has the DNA TGTGCCAGCAGCGCACTACAGGAGAACACTGAAGCTTTCTTT. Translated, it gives CASSALQENTEAFF.

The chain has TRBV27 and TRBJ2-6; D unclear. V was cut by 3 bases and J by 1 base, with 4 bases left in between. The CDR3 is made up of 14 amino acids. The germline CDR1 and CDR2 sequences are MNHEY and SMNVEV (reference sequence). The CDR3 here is CASSFWSGANVLTF. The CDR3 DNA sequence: TGTGCCAGCAGTTTTTGGTCTGGGGCCAACGTCCTGACTTTC.

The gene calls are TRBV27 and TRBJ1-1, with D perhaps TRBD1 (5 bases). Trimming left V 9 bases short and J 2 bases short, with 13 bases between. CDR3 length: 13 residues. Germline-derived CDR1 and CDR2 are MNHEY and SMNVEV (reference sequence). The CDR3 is CASAVGVNTEAFF. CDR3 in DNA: TGTGCCAGTGCCGTAGGGGTCAACACTGAAGCTTTCTTT.

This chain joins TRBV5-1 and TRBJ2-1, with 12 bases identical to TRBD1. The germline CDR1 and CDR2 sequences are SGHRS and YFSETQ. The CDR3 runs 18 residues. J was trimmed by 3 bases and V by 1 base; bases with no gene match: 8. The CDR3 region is CASSLRDRGLLGYNEQFF. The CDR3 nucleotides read TGCGCCAGCAGCTTGCGGGACAGGGGGCTTCTCGGCTACAATGAGCAGTTCTTC.

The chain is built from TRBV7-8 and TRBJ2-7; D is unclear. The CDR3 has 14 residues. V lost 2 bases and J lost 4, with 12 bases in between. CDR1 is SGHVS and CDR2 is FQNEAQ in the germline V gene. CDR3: CASSLLTSDYEQYF. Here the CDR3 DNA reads TGTGCCAGCAGCTTACTCACGAGCGATTACGAGCAGTACTTC.

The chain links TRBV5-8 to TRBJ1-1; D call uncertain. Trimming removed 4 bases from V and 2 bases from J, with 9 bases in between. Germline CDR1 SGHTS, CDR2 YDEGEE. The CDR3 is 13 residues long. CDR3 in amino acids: CASSHFSNTEAFF. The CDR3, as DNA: TGTGCCAGCAGCCATTTTTCAAACACTGAAGCTTTCTTT.

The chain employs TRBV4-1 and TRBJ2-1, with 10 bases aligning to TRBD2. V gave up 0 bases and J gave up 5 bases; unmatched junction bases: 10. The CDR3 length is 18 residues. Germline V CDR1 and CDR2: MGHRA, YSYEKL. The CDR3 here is CASSQEVLAGVKNNEQFF. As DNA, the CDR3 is TGCGCCAGCAGCCAAGAGGTCCTAGCGGGAGTAAAGAACAATGAGCAGTTCTTC.

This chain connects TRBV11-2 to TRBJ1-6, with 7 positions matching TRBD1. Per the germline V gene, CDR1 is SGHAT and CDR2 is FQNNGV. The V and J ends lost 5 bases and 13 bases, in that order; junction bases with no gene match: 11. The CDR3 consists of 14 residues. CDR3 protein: CASSADRVVRPLHF. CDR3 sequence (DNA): TGTGCCAGCAGCGCCGACAGGGTCGTGAGGCCCCTCCACTTT.

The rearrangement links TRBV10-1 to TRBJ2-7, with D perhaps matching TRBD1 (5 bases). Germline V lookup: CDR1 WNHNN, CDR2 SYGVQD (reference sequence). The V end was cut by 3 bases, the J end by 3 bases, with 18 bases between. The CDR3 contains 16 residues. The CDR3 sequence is CASSDQVLGHFYEQYF. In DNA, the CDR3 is TGCGCCAGCAGTGACCAGGTATTAGGACATTTCTACGAGCAGTACTTC.

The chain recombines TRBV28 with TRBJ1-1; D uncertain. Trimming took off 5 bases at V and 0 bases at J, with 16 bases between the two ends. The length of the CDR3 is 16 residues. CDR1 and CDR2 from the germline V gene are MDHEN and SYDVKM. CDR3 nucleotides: TGTGCCAGCAGTAACCGCGGAGCGGGTATGAACACTGAAGCTTTCTTT. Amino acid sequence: CASSNRGAGMNTEAFF.

The CDR3 DNA reads as TGTGCCAGCAGGCTGGGACTAGCGGGATCTCGTGAGCAGTTCTTC. Protein product: CASRLGLAGSREQFF. The gene calls are TRBV27 and TRBJ2-1, with 13 bases lining up with TRBD2. Per the germline V gene, CDR1 is MNHEY and CDR2 is SMNVEV (reference sequence). This CDR3 is built from 15 residues. J lost 9 bases, V lost 6 bases, and 8 bases had no gene match.

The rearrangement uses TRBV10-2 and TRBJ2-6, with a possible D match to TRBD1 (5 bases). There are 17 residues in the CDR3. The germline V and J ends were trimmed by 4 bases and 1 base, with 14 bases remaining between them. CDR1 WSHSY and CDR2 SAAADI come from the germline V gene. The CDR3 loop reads CASSVQGVGSGANVLTF. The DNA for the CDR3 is TGCGCCAGCAGTGTTCAGGGTGTGGGTTCTGGGGCCAACGTCCTGACTTTC.

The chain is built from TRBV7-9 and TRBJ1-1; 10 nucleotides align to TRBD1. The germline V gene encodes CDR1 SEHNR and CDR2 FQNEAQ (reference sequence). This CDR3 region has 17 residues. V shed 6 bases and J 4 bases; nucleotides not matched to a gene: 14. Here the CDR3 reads CASSSPGTGVISTEAFF. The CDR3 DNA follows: TGTGCCAGCAGTTCCCCCGGGACAGGGGTGATTTCCACTGAAGCTTTCTTT.

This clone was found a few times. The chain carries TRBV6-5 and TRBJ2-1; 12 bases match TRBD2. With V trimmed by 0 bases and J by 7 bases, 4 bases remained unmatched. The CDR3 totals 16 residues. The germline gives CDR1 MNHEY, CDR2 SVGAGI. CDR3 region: CASSYSTTSGGNEQFF. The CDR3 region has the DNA TGTGCCAGCAGTTACTCGACGACTAGCGGGGGTAATGAGCAGTTCTTC.

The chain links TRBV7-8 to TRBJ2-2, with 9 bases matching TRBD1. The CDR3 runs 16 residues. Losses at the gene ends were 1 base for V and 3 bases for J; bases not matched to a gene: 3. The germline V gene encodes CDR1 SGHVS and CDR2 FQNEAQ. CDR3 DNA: TGTGCCAGCAGCTTAGGGACAGGGGCCCACACCGGGGAGCTGTTTTTT. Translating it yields CASSLGTGAHTGELFF.

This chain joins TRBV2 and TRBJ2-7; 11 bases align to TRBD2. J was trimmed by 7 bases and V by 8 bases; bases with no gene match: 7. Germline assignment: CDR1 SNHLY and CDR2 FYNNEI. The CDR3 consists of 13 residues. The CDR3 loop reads CASGSGRAGEQYF. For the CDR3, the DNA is TGTGCCAGCGGTAGCGGGAGGGCGGGAGAGCAGTACTTC.

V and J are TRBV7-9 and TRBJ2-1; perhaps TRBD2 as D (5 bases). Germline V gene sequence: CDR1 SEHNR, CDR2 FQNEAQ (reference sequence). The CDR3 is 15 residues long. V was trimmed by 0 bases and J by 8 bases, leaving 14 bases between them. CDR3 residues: CASSLARAGDDEQFF. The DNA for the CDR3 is TGTGCCAGCAGCTTAGCGCGGGCAGGTGACGATGAGCAGTTCTTC.

CDR3 nucleotide sequence: TGTGCCAGCGGCCGGGGGTCTGGCGACTACGAGCAGTACTTC. Residues: CASGRGSGDYEQYF. This chain uses TRBV7-9 with TRBJ2-7, with TRBD2 as a possible D gene (6 bases). From germline, CDR1 is SEHNR and CDR2 FQNEAQ (reference sequence). This CDR3 comprises 14 residues. V shed 8 bases and J shed 3 bases, with 17 bases lying between them.

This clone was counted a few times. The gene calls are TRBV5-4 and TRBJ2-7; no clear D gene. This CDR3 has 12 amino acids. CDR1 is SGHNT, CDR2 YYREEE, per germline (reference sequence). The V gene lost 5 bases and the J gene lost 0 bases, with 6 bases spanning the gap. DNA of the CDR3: TGTGCCAGCAGTCTGGCCTCCTACGAGCAGTACTTC. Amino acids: CASSLASYEQYF.

CDR3 protein: CASSPGVTEAFF. The CDR3 region has the DNA TGTGCCAGCAGCCCAGGGGTCACTGAAGCTTTCTTT. The chain carries TRBV5-6 and TRBJ1-1; D may be TRBD1 (6 bases). Germline lookup yields CDR1 SGHDT and CDR2 YYEEEE. V was shortened by 4 bases and J by 4 bases, with 8 bases between the two germline ends. The CDR3 length is 12 residues.

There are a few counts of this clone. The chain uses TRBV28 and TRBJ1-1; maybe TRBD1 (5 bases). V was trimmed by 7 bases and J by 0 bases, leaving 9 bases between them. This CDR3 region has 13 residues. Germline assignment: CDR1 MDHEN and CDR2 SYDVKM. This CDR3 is CASNRDLNTEAFF. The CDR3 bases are TGTGCCAGCAACCGGGACCTGAACACTGAAGCTTTCTTT.

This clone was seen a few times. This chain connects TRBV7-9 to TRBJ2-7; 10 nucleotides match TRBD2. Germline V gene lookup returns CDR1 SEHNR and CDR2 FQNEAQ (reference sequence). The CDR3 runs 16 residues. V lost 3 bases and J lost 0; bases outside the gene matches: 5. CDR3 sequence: CASSFTGTSASYEQYF. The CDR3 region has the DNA TGTGCCAGCAGCTTCACCGGGACTAGCGCCTCCTACGAGCAGTACTTC.

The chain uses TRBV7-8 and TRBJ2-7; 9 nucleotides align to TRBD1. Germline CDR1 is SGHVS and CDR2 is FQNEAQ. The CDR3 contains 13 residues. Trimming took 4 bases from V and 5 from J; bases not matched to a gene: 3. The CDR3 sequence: CASSSTGGDEQYF. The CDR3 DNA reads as TGTGCCAGCAGCTCAACAGGGGGCGACGAGCAGTACTTC.

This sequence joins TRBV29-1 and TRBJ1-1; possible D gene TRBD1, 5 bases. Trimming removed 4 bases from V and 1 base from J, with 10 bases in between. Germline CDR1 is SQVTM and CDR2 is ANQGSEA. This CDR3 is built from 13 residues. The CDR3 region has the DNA TGCAGCGTTGCCCCGGACAAGAACACTGAAGCTTTCTTT. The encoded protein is CSVAPDKNTEAFF.

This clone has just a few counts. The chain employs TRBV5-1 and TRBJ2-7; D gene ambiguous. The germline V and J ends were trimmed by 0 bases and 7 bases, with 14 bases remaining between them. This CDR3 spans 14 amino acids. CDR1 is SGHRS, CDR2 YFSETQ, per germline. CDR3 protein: CASSLGGEYSEQYF. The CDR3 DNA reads TGCGCCAGCAGCTTGGGTGGGGAATACTCGGAGCAGTACTTC.

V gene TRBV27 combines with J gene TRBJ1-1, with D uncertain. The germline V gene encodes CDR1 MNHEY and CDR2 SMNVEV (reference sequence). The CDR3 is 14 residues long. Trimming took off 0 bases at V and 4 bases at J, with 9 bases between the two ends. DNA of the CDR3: TGTGCCAGCAGTTTATCCGGTGTCGCCACTGAAGCTTTCTTT. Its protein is CASSLSGVATEAFF.

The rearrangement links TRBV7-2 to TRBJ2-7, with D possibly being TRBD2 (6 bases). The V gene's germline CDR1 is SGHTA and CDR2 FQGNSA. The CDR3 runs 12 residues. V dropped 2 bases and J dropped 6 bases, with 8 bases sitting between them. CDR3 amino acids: CASSLRAGEQYF. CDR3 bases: TGTGCCAGCAGCTTACGAGCGGGCGAGCAGTACTTC.